This TCR beta chain stems from a study of response to subunit inactivated influenza vaccine. Via MiXCR, TCRdb re-called the RT-PCR reads, giving one row per CDR3 protein. The sample consists of a few hundred thousand distinct CDR3 sequences, about 20% of them appearing once. Germline loops: CDR1 LGHNA, CDR2 YSLEER. Trimming stripped 0 bases from V and 0 bases from J, with 12 bases between. This CDR3 region has 17 residues. This TCR came from a man between 50 and 75 years old who received an inactivated influenza vaccine. The V gene is TRBV4-3, the J gene TRBJ1-5; weak D call: TRBD1 (6 bases). The sequences come from PBMCs from blood, collected about 20 months after vaccination. The CDR3 DNA follows: TGCGCCAGCAGCCAAGAGTGGGGGCCCAATAGCAATCAGCCCCAGCATTTT. Protein sequence: CASSQEWGPNSNQPQHF.